The 14 T cell receptor beta chains reported below all come from one sample, sequenced in a study of response to subunit inactivated influenza vaccine (dated by TCRdb to 2016 to 2019). The library came from RT-PCR. The data were produced on an Illumina HiSeq 2500. TCRdb passed the public sequencing reads through fastp at Q25 and MiXCR, retaining productive beta sequences. Each entry is one CDR3 protein sequence, shown with its most common DNA and genes. The sample table records about 480,000 distinct CDR3 sequences; 10% to 15% of these occur just once. The top ten clonotypes cover about an eighth of the sample. Interpreted using the paper, the time point label stands for: 45 days after influenza vaccine administration. Sequenced here: PBMCs from blood, sampled roughly 46 days after vaccination. These receptors originate from a man aged 45-65 years who received an inactivated influenza vaccine. Donor details come from another sample of the same person, matched by shared clones.

This clonotype has at least ten counts. The chain has TRBV12-3 or TRBV12-4 and TRBJ1-5; possible D gene TRBD1, 5 bases. The CDR3 sequence is 15 residues long. The V and J ends lost 3 bases and 4 bases respectively, with 13 bases between them. CDR3 amino acids: CASSFGGQVNQPQHF. The CDR3 bases are TGTGCCAGCAGTTTTGGAGGACAAGTGAATCAGCCCCAGCATTTT.

The chain employs TRBV7-3 and TRBJ2-1; D may be TRBD1 (6 bases). Per the germline V gene, CDR1 is SGHTA and CDR2 is FQGTGA. There are 16 residues in the CDR3. V gave up 4 bases and J gave up 0 bases, with 13 bases separating them. This CDR3 reads CASSSQGRASYNEQFF. CDR3 nucleotides: TGTGCCAGCAGCTCCCAGGGGCGGGCCTCCTACAATGAGCAGTTCTTC.

This clonotype has only a few counts. The V call is TRBV7-2, the J call TRBJ1-4, with 7 nucleotides matching TRBD1. V shed 4 bases and J 7 bases; nucleotides not matched to a gene: 3. This CDR3 is 13 amino acids long. Looked up from germline, CDR1 is SGHTA and CDR2 is FQGNSA. The DNA for the CDR3 is TGTGCCAGCAGCTCACAGGGGAGTGAAAAACTGTTTTTT. This sequence encodes CASSSQGSEKLFF.

The V gene is TRBV20-1, the J gene TRBJ2-7, with a tentative D call TRBD1 (5 bases). The V and J ends lost 5 bases and 0 bases respectively, with 14 bases between them. Germline CDR1 is DFQATT and CDR2 is SNEGSKA (reference sequence). The CDR3 sequence is 14 residues long. The CDR3 DNA sequence: TGCAGTGCTCGAAGTGTCAGGGACTCCTACGAGCAGTACTTC. As protein: CSARSVRDSYEQYF.

This clonotype was observed a few times. The chain carries TRBV20-1 and TRBJ1-5; the D gene is possibly TRBD1 (5 bases). The germline V gene has CDR1 DFQATT and CDR2 SNEGSKA (reference sequence). This CDR3 has 14 residues. V lost 2 bases and J lost 5, with 13 bases in between. The CDR3 bases are TGCAGTGCTAGACCACAGGCGCCCTATCAGCCCCAGCATTTT. Translation gives CSARPQAPYQPQHF.

About this clonotype: One junction end disagrees with the germline gene, perhaps due to a read error. The CDR3 DNA sequence: TGTGCCCGCAGTGCACGACTAGCGGGGGGGCTCTCCTACAATGAGCAGTTCTTC. Its translation is CARSARLAGGLSYNEQFF. The rearrangement uses TRBV2 and TRBJ2-1; 14 positions match TRBD2. Germline V lookup: CDR1 SNHLY, CDR2 FYNNEI. The CDR3 has 18 amino acids.

This clonotype was detected ten times or more. The J gene is TRBJ2-3, the V gene TRBV12-3 or TRBV12-4; no firm D call. The germline V and J ends were trimmed by 6 bases and 2 bases, with 9 bases remaining between them. The CDR3 totals 13 residues. The CDR3 sequence: CASSPHNTDTQYF. The DNA of the CDR3 is TGTGCCAGCAGCCCCCATAACACAGATACGCAGTATTTT.

This clonotype was counted between two and nine times. The V call is TRBV10-2, the J call TRBJ2-3, with D perhaps TRBD1 (6 bases). Germline V gene data show CDR1 as WSHSY and CDR2 as SAAADI. V lost 6 bases to trimming and J lost 2 bases, with 9 bases between them. The CDR3 covers 13 residues. CDR3 in DNA: TGCGCCAGCAGGGGGGCTAACACAGATACGCAGTATTTT. This encodes CASRGANTDTQYF.

The J gene is TRBJ2-3, the V gene TRBV4-1, with 8 bases identical to TRBD1. Trimming at V came to 2 bases and at J to 4 bases, leaving 11 bases not matched to a gene. The CDR3 contains 17 residues. Germline loops: CDR1 MGHRA, CDR2 YSYEKL. The CDR3 DNA sequence: TGCGCCAGCAGCCAACGGAGTCAGGGGGCTTCATCAGATACGCAGTATTTT. Protein product: CASSQRSQGASSDTQYF.

The rearrangement links TRBV6-6 to TRBJ2-5; TRBD2 matches at 7 bases. With V trimmed by 6 bases and J by 4 bases, 5 bases remained unmatched. Germline V gives CDR1 MNHNY, CDR2 SVGAGI (reference sequence). The length of the CDR3 is 13 residues. CDR3 bases: TGTGCCAGCAGCCAAACTAGCGTAGAGACCCAGTACTTC. This encodes CASSQTSVETQYF.

This chain connects TRBV11-3 to TRBJ2-7, with 7 bases that match TRBD2. The J segment lost 2 bases and the V segment lost 5 bases, leaving 3 bases of the junction unmatched. Germline V gene lookup returns CDR1 SGHNT and CDR2 YENEEA. CDR3 length: 13 residues. The DNA for the CDR3 is TGTGCCAGCAGCAAGGGACTACCCTACGAGCAGTACTTC. This translates into CASSKGLPYEQYF.

The genes are TRBV2 and TRBJ2-4, with 8 bases lining up with TRBD1. Unmatched junction bases numbered 5, after V lost 5 bases and J lost 2 bases. Germline V gene data show CDR1 as SNHLY and CDR2 as FYNNEI. The CDR3 has 15 residues. The CDR3 protein is CASSRQGSTKNIQYF. In nucleotides, the CDR3 is TGTGCCAGCAGTCGACAGGGGTCGACCAAAAACATTCAGTACTTC.

The chain has TRBV7-9 and TRBJ2-7, with 7 bases that match TRBD1. CDR3 length: 15 residues. CDR1 is SEHNR, CDR2 FQNEAQ, per germline (reference sequence). V lost 5 bases to trimming and J lost 4 bases; unmatched junction nucleotides: 11. Here the CDR3 reads CASSPKTGQSYEQYF. DNA for the CDR3: TGTGCCAGCAGCCCAAAGACGGGACAGAGTTACGAGCAGTACTTC.

The rearrangement uses TRBV7-9 and TRBJ2-6; 7 positions match TRBD2. This CDR3 has 16 residues. CDR1 is SEHNR and CDR2 is FQNEAQ in the germline V gene (reference sequence). Trimming removed 10 bases from V and 3 bases from J; junction bases left unmatched: 12. The CDR3 coding sequence is TGTGCCATCCAGTGGGGGGGACCGAATGGGGCCAACGTCCTGACTTTC. Translation gives CAIQWGGPNGANVLTF.